Listed here are 6 T cell receptor beta chains from one sample, sequenced in a study of shared clonotypes between healthy human individuals. CD45RO-negative, CCR7-selected cells formed the naive CD8 fraction, which excluded terminally differentiated effector memory CD45RA+ cells. Produced via immunoSEQ multiplex PCR; TCRdb's table is partial and in-frame only. In the table there are approximately 840,000 clones, 96% of which are singletons. The specimen sequenced was naive CD8+ T cells sorted from blood. The source of these receptors is a man aged 25-45 years in good health.

V and J are TRBV7-3 and TRBJ1-1; D ambiguous. V dropped 2 bases and J dropped 4 bases, with 8 bases sitting between them. This CDR3 is 13 amino acids long. CDR1 SGHTA and CDR2 FQGTGA come from the germline V gene. This CDR3 is CASSLLLSTEAFF. The CDR3 region has the DNA TGTGCCAGCAGCTTATTGCTTTCCACTGAAGCTTTCTTT.

V gene TRBV4-3 combines with J gene TRBJ2-1, with 10 nucleotides matching TRBD2. The junction had 9 bases not matched to a gene; V was cut back by 1 base and J by 6 bases. CDR1 and CDR2 (germline): LGHNA, YSLEER. This CDR3 has 17 residues. The CDR3 DNA reads TGCGCCAGCAGCCAAGGCTCTAGCGGGAGCTTCCGCAATGAGCAGTTCTTC. It codes for CASSQGSSGSFRNEQFF.

This rearrangement joins TRBV2 to TRBJ2-2; D gene unclear. V lost 7 bases to trimming and J lost 0 bases, with 12 bases between them. The CDR3 is 15 residues long. The germline V gene has CDR1 SNHLY and CDR2 FYNNEI. The CDR3: CASMLPGTNTGELFF. DNA for the CDR3: TGTGCCAGCATGCTCCCCGGTACGAACACCGGGGAGCTGTTTTTT.

The rearrangement links TRBV28 to TRBJ2-7; unclear D gene. V was pared by 4 bases and J by 7 bases, with 17 bases between. The CDR3 has 14 residues. Germline values: CDR1 MDHEN, CDR2 SYDVKM. Here the CDR3 reads CASSSRDAIREQYF. The CDR3, as DNA: TGTGCCAGCAGTTCTAGGGATGCTATAAGGGAGCAGTACTTC.

The rearrangement links TRBV2 to TRBJ2-7, with unresolved D. The CDR3 is 15 amino acids. Germline assignment: CDR1 SNHLY and CDR2 FYNNEI. V was pared by 7 bases and J by 1 base, with 17 bases between. CDR3 DNA: TGTGCCAGCACCAGAAAAGATTCAAGATCCTACGAGCAGTACTTC. This sequence encodes CASTRKDSRSYEQYF.

This chain connects TRBV5-5 to TRBJ1-1, with 9 bases fitting TRBD1. The CDR3 is 15 amino acids. Unmatched junction bases numbered 9, after V lost 2 bases and J lost 7 bases. The germline V gene has CDR1 SGHKS and CDR2 YYEKEE (reference sequence). CDR3 sequence reads: CASSFMTGGRDEAFF. The CDR3 nucleotides are TGTGCCAGCAGCTTCATGACAGGGGGTAGGGATGAAGCTTTCTTT.